This T cell receptor beta chain was observed in a study of CD8+ T cells in alopecia areata. Study as a whole: Patients received oral tofacitinib, 5 to 10 mg twice daily, for moderate-to-severe alopecia areata.

Alopecia areata patients gave lesional scalp punch biopsies and peripheral blood samples. From germline, CDR1 is SNHLY and CDR2 FYNNEI. The ends were cut back, 4 bases at V and 1 base at J, with 4 bases in the middle. This CDR3 region has 12 residues. Sequencing used cDNA as its template, made by extracting RNA and reverse transcribing it. Clones were read by immunoSEQ multiplex PCR, and TCRdb kept only the in-frame ones, dropping some. The sample consists of 200,000 to 250,000 clones, approximately 61% of them appearing once. The chain couples TRBV2 to TRBJ2-5; D unresolved. The TCR comes from a human donor with alopecia areata. Here the sequenced sample was CD4+ T cells sorted from blood, taken at week 0. CDR3 loop: CASSAGQETQYF. The CDR3 DNA reads as TGTGCCAGCAGTGCCGGCCAAGAGACCCAGTACTTC. Supplemented by reference TRBV2 and TRBJ2-5, the full variable domain reads EPEVTQTPSHQVTQMGQEVILRCVPISNHLYFYWYRQILGQKVEFLVSFYNNEISEKSEIFDDQFSVERPDGSNFTLKIRSTKLEDSAMYFCASSAGQETQYFGPGTRLLVL.